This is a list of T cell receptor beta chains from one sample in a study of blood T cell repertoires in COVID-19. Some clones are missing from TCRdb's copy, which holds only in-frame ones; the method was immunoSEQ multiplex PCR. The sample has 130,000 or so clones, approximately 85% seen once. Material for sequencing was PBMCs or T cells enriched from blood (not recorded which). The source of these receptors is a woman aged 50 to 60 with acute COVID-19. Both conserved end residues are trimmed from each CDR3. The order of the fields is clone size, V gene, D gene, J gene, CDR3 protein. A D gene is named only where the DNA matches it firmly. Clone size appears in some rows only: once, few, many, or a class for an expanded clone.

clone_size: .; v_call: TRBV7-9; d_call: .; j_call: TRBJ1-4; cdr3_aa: ASSPVSVEKLF
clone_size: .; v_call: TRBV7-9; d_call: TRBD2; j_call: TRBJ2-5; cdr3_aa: ASSRLAGYQETQY
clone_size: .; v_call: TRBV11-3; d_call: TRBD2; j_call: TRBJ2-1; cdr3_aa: ASSSGTTGGGKQF
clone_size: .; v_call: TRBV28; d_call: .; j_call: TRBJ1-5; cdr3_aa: ASSSGQTGNQPQH
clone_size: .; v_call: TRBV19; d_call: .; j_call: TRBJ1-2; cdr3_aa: ASSTQRSHYGYT
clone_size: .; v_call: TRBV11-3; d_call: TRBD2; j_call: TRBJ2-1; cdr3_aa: ASSLDLTSGYNEQF
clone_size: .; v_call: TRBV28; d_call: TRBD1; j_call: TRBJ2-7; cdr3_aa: ASSERTGWSYEQY
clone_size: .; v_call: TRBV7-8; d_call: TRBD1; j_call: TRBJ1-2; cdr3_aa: ASSLRVPPIRDREEHRWGYT
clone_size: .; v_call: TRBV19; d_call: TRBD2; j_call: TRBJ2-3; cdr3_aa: ASSPGAGGPSGTDTQY
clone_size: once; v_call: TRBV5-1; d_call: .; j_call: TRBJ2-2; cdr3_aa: ASSPPGLNTGELF
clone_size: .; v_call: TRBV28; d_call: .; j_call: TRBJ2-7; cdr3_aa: ASTPGDTTYEQY
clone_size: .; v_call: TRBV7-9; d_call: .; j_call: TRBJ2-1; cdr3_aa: ASSPGRGQGRNEQF
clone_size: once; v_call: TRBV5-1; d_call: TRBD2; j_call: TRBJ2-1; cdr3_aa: ASSLASGRASYNEQF
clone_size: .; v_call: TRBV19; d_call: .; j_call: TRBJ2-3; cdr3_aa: ASSTDGNTDTQY
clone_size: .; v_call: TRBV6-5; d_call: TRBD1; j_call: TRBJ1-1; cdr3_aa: ASSRTGTGRTEAF
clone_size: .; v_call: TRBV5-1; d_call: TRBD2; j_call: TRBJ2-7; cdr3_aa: ASSPRIAGNYEQY
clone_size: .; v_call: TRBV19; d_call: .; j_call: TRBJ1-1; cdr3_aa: ASSWGRGTEAF
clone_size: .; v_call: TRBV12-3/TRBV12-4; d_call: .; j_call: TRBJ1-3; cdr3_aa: ASTTLSGNTIY
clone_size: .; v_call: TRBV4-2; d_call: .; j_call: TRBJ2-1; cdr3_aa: ASSQAASGNEQF
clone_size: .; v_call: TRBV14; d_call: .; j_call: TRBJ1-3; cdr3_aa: ASSSVPGTGNTIY
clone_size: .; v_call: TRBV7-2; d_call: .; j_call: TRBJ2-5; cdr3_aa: ASSLAGGAETQY
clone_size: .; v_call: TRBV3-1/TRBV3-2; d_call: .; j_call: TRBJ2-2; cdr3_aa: ASSQTRQSKGELF
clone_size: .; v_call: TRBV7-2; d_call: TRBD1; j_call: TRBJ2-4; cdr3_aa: ASSFSTGGLIQY
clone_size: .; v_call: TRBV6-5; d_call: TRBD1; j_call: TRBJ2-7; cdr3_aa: ASAAGGFPKFEQY
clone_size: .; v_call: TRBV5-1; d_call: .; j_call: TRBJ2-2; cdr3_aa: ASSLQGWSTGELF
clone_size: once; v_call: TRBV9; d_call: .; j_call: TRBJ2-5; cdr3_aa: ASSVGGRGSRETQY
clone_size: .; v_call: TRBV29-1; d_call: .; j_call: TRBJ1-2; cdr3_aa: SVERQGYGYT
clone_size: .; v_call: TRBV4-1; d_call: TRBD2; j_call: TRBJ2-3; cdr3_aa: ASSQIPSGSGAADTQY
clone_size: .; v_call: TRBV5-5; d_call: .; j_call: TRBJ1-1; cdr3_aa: ASSLGPLEAF
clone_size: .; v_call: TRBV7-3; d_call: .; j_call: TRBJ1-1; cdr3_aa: ASSVGTPGGEAF
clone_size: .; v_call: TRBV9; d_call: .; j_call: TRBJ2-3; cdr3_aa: ASSSRTGSNTDTQY
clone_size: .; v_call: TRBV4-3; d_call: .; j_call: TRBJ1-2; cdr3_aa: ASSQEPTFNYGYT
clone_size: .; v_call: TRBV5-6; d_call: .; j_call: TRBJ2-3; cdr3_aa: ASSLERTDTQY
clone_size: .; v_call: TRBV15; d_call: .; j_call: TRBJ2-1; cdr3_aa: ATSRERLRIGYNEQF
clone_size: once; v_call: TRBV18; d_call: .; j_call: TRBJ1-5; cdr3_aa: ASSPLPGTRSNQPQH
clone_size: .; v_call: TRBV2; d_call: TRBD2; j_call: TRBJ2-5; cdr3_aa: ASSDWLAGETQY
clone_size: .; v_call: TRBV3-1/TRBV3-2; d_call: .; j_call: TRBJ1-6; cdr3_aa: ASSQWSQGRNSPLH